The 6 T cell receptor beta chains reported below all come from one sample, sequenced in a study of blood T cell repertoires in COVID-19. Using immunoSEQ multiplex PCR, the repertoire was profiled, and TCRdb retains in-frame clones only, with some absent. The sample includes around 160,000 clones, 80% of them seen just once. Sequenced material: PBMCs or T cells enriched from blood (not recorded which). The receptors originated from a woman in her sixties who had recovered from COVID-19.

This rearrangement joins TRBV12-3 or TRBV12-4 to TRBJ2-7; 8 nucleotides match TRBD1. Germline trimming cut 2 bases from V and 10 bases from J; bases unmatched to any gene: 4. The CDR3 has 12 residues. Written as DNA, the CDR3 is TGTGCCAGCAGTTTACAGGGGGCGGTCCAGTACTTC. This encodes CASSLQGAVQYF.

This clone appeared once. The chain uses TRBV18 and TRBJ2-5, with 11 bases identical to TRBD2. Looked up from germline, CDR1 is KGHSH and CDR2 is LQKENI. This CDR3 is built from 17 residues. V was pared by 4 bases and J by 1 base, with 8 bases of the junction left unmatched. Here the CDR3 DNA reads TGTGCCAGCTCACGACTACTAGCGGGGGCTACCCAAGAGACCCAGTACTTC. Translated, it gives CASSRLLAGATQETQYF. The entire variable domain, with the rest obtained from reference TRBV18 and TRBJ2-5, is as follows: NAGVMQNPRHLVRRRGQEARLRCSPMKGHSHVYWYRQLPEEGLKFMVYLQKENIIDESGMPKERFSAEFPKEGPSILRIQQVVRGDSAAYFCASSRLLAGATQETQYFGPGTRLLVL.

V is TRBV5-6 and J is TRBJ1-5; D may be TRBD1 (5 bases). The CDR3 is made up of 14 amino acids. Germline CDR1 and CDR2: SGHDT and YYEEEE. With 2 bases removed from V and 4 bases from J, the gap between germline ends came to 10 bases. The CDR3 DNA reads TGTGCCAGCAGCTTTGGACAATCAAATCAGCCCCAGCATTTT. Its protein product is CASSFGQSNQPQHF.

This chain joins TRBV5-1 and TRBJ2-7; tentatively, D is TRBD2 (6 bases). Germline lookup yields CDR1 SGHRS and CDR2 YFSETQ. V was shortened by 0 bases and J by 2 bases, with 18 bases between the two germline ends. This CDR3 is 17 amino acids long. CDR3 in DNA: TGCGCCAGCAGCTTGGCCCCTGGACGGGAGCTCGCCTACGAGCAGTACTTC. It codes for CASSLAPGRELAYEQYF.

The J gene is TRBJ2-5, the V gene TRBV10-3, with TRBD2 matching 12 bases. CDR1 and CDR2 (germline): ENHRY, SYGVKD. J lost 0 bases, V lost 3 bases, and 2 bases had no gene match. This CDR3 contains 16 residues. The CDR3 here is CAISETSGGNQETQYF. The CDR3 nucleotides are TGTGCCATCAGTGAAACTAGCGGGGGGAACCAAGAGACCCAGTACTTC.

As regards this clone: At one boundary the junction diverges from the germline segment, which might be a read error. DNA of the CDR3: TGTGCCAGCAGAAGACAGAATCTGCCCCAGCATTTT. Amino acid sequence: CASRRQNLPQHF. The genes are TRBV6-5 and TRBJ1-5, with D tentatively TRBD1 (5 bases). The CDR3 loop spans 12 amino acids. Per germline, CDR1 MNHEY and CDR2 SVGAGI.